Listed below are T cell receptor beta chains from one sample, sequenced in a study of blood T cell repertoires in COVID-19. TCRdb's copy holds only in-frame clones and misses some; the assay was immunoSEQ multiplex PCR. The sample consists of approximately 310,000 clones, about nine tenths of them appearing once. The sample was peripheral blood. All receptors come from a man aged 45-60 years with active or convalescent COVID-19. Each CDR3 is given with its conserved first and last residue.

TRBV14,TRBJ1-4,CASSLGLSNEKLFF
TRBV18,TRBJ2-7,CASSRTGGTYEQYF
TRBV25-1,TRBJ1-6,CASSVGENSPLHF
TRBV24-1,TRBJ2-3,CATSDSGTSSYTQYF
TRBV4-3,TRBJ2-1,CASSQAGRGVEQFF
TRBV28,TRBJ1-4,CASSSGITGSNEKLFF
TRBV7-9,TRBJ1-1,CASSPQGDTEAFF
TRBV6-1,TRBJ2-7,CASSEAGTGYYEQYF
TRBV6-5,TRBJ1-2,CASTSWGGQGYGYTF
TRBV5-1,TRBJ2-7,CASSSNWASYSEQYF
TRBV5-1,TRBJ1-6,CASRSTGSSPLHF
TRBV5-5,TRBJ2-1,CASRFRLNGYNEQFF
TRBV18,TRBJ2-7,CASSTNSYEQYF
TRBV7-2,TRBJ1-2,CASSLGSTGNYGYTF
TRBV9,TRBJ1-5,CASSDGPTSNQPQHF
TRBV7-8,TRBJ2-7,CASSLGPGQIYEQYF
TRBV7-2,TRBJ2-2,CASRKGRNTGELFF
TRBV19,TRBJ2-5,CASSPPDRTIQETQYF
TRBV10-2,TRBJ2-2,CASSEGSGRGDTGELFF
TRBV9,TRBJ2-5,CASSKGQGSWETQYF
TRBV30,TRBJ2-7,CAWSVRQGKPPAAEQYF
TRBV24-1,TRBJ2-1,CATKQGAGDEQFF
TRBV10-3,TRBJ2-7,CAIGTGDTKNYEQYF
TRBV5-6,TRBJ2-7,CASSLLADYEQYF
TRBV3-1/TRBV3-2,TRBJ1-5,CASSPSGSNQPQHF
TRBV18,TRBJ2-3,CASSSSGSVTDTQYF
TRBV27,TRBJ2-1,CASTSLGDNEQFF
TRBV6-5,TRBJ1-1,CASNPAEAFF
TRBV5-1,TRBJ1-1,CASGTGSMNTEAFF
TRBV19,TRBJ1-6,CASSSRDSYNSPLHF
TRBV6-2/TRBV6-3,TRBJ1-4,CASSLSGRPGGGGKLFF
TRBV5-3,TRBJ1-6,CARSLLISSYNSPLHF
TRBV18,TRBJ2-5,CASSPMVRETQYF
TRBV19,TRBJ1-5,CASGDRATNGQPQHF
TRBV7-2,TRBJ1-5,CASSSEGNQPQHF